Each of the 6 T cell receptor beta chains below was sequenced from the same sample in a study of CD8 T cell repertoires and HIV-1 epitope variants. No antigen is known for these receptors. Sequenced by immunoSEQ multiplex PCR; TCRdb stores in-frame clones only, minus some. The sample gives 4,800 or so clones, around two thirds of which show up once; 41% is in the top ten. Sequenced material: cultured CD8+ T cells derived from PBMCs. The receptors were sampled from a male donor with HIV.

Details on this clone: At one of its ends the junction is not consistent with the germline gene, which may arise from a read error. This chain connects TRBV7-8 to TRBJ2-3; no firm D call. Germline loops: CDR1 SGHVS, CDR2 FQNEAQ. The CDR3 has 13 residues. CDR3 in DNA: TGTGCCAGCAGCACCATTGGCACGGATACGCAGTATTTT. Translation gives CASSTIGTDTQYF.

The sample holds a few counts of this clone. The chain links TRBV11-2 to TRBJ2-7; D call uncertain. Trimming removed 1 base at V and 0 bases at J, with 4 bases between. This CDR3 contains 13 residues. From germline, CDR1 is SGHAT and CDR2 FQNNGV. Here the CDR3 DNA reads TGTGCCAGCAGCTTAGCCCCCTCCTACGAGCAGTACTTC. As protein: CASSLAPSYEQYF.

The chain uses TRBV5-6 and TRBJ1-1, with D unresolved. The CDR3 extends over 13 amino acids. Trimming removed 0 bases at V and 1 base at J, with 4 bases between. Germline values: CDR1 SGHDT, CDR2 YYEEEE. The CDR3 sequence is CASSLGGNTEAFF. For the CDR3, the DNA is TGTGCCAGCAGCTTGGGCGGGAACACTGAAGCTTTCTTT. Supplemented by reference TRBV5-6 and TRBJ1-1, the full variable domain reads DAGVTQSPTHLIKTRGQQVTLRCSPKSGHDTVSWYQQALGQGPQFIFQYYEEEERQRGNFPDRFSGHQFPNYSSELNVNALLLGDSALYLCASSLGGNTEAFFGQGTRLTVV.

A few counts support this clone. V gene TRBV9 combines with J gene TRBJ1-3; D call uncertain. This CDR3 contains 14 residues. Trimming took off 2 bases at V and 0 bases at J, with 6 bases between the two ends. The germline V gene encodes CDR1 SGDLS and CDR2 YYNGEE. CDR3 sequence reads: CASSVEGSGNTIYF. The CDR3 coding sequence is TGTGCCAGCAGCGTCGAGGGCTCTGGAAACACCATATATTTT.

The chain couples TRBV7-2 to TRBJ2-1, with D perhaps TRBD2 (6 bases). Trimming stripped 3 bases from V and 3 bases from J, with 12 bases between. This CDR3 spans 15 amino acids. Germline lookup yields CDR1 SGHTA and CDR2 FQGNSA. The CDR3 is CASSLRDHDYNEQFF. The CDR3 bases are TGTGCCAGCAGCTTGCGGGACCACGACTACAATGAGCAGTTCTTC.

The chain combines TRBV5-4 with TRBJ1-2; possible D gene TRBD1, 6 bases. With 0 bases removed from V and 6 bases from J, the gap between germline ends came to 15 bases. Germline CDR1 is SGHNT and CDR2 is YYREEE (reference sequence). The CDR3 covers 15 residues. The CDR3 reads CASSLEGGRGNGYTF. Here the CDR3 DNA reads TGTGCCAGCAGCTTGGAAGGTGGCAGGGGTAATGGCTACACCTTC.